These 22 T cell receptor beta chains originate from one sample sequenced in a study of T-cell reconstitution after alpha-beta-depleted transplantation in children. Unique molecular identifiers were incorporated into the prepared TCRbeta library. TCRdb recomputed calls from the PCR reads with MiXCR, one row per CDR3 protein. The sample includes about 580,000 distinct CDR3 sequences, 23% of them seen just once. This sample comprised PBMCs, mostly from graft donor cells, obtained 360 days after TCRalphabeta/CD19-depleted stem cell transplant. These TCRs come from a boy under three years old who had a stem cell transplant for acute myeloid leukemia, so the T cells may come from the graft donor.

This clonotype was detected only a few times. The CDR3 bases are TGCAGTGCTAGGGACAGGGGGAACACCGGGGAGCTGTTTTTT. Translation gives CSARDRGNTGELFF. J is TRBJ2-2 and V is TRBV20-1; 9 positions agree with TRBD1. With 3 bases clipped from V and 1 base from J, the junction kept 0 bases outside the gene matches. The CDR3 runs to 14 residues. Germline V gives CDR1 DFQATT, CDR2 SNEGSKA (reference sequence).

The chain couples TRBV27 to TRBJ1-1, with TRBD1 matching over 8 bases. The length of the CDR3 is 14 residues. Germline V gene lookup returns CDR1 MNHEY and CDR2 SMNVEV (reference sequence). J lost 4 bases, V lost 6 bases, and 7 bases had no gene match. CDR3 sequence: CASSRTGRTTEAFF. The CDR3 nucleotides are TGTGCCAGCAGCCGGACAGGGAGGACCACTGAAGCTTTCTTT.

This clonotype was found many times. The genes are TRBV7-2 and TRBJ2-3, with a possible D match to TRBD1 (6 bases). The CDR3 is 16 amino acids. Deletions cut 1 base from V and 4 bases from J, with 15 bases between. CDR1 SGHTA and CDR2 FQGNSA come from the germline V gene. CDR3: CASSLVGRDTPDTQYF. In nucleotides, the CDR3 is TGTGCCAGCAGCTTAGTTGGTAGGGACACACCAGATACGCAGTATTTT. The whole variable domain, remainder taken from reference TRBV7-2 and TRBJ2-3, is GAGVSQSPSNKVTEKGKDVELRCDPISGHTALYWYRQSLGQGLEFLIYFQGNSAPDKSGLPSDRFSAERTGGSVSTLTIQRTQQEDSAVYLCASSLVGRDTPDTQYFGPGTRLTVL.

In its sample, this clonotype was seen many times. The V gene is TRBV20-1, the J gene TRBJ2-5, with 7 bases that match TRBD1. Germline V gene lookup returns CDR1 DFQATT and CDR2 SNEGSKA (reference sequence). The CDR3 runs to 14 residues. The V gene end was trimmed by 4 bases and the J gene end by 5 bases; junction bases not matched to a gene: 10. CDR3 loop: CSATPQGLRETQYF. In nucleotides, the CDR3 is TGCAGTGCTACCCCACAGGGGTTAAGGGAGACCCAGTACTTC.

This clonotype was seen repeatedly, ten times or more. J is TRBJ2-1 and V is TRBV24-1; D perhaps matches TRBD1 (6 bases). Deletions cut 0 bases from V and 12 bases from J, with 14 bases between. CDR3 size: 14 residues. Germline V CDR1 and CDR2: KGHDR, SFDVKD. Here the CDR3 DNA reads TGTGCCACCAGTGATTTGCGCACAGGGATAGGGCAGTTCTTC. Residues: CATSDLRTGIGQFF.

In this sample, this clonotype turned up a few times. The chain recombines TRBV13 with TRBJ2-5; tentative D call: TRBD1 (6 bases). The CDR3 totals 13 residues. Trimming took 5 bases from V and 4 from J, leaving 11 bases between them. Per germline, CDR1 PRHDT and CDR2 FYEKMQ (reference sequence). CDR3 DNA: TGTGCCAGCAGCCCGGACAGTCTAGAGACCCAGTACTTC. Residues: CASSPDSLETQYF.

This clonotype was observed a few times. In nucleotides, the CDR3 is TGCAGTGCTAGAGACCGCAGGGGCGAGCAGTACGTC. Translation: CSARDRRGEQYV. The chain combines TRBV20-1 with TRBJ2-7; D perhaps matches TRBD1 (6 bases). Germline loops: CDR1 DFQATT, CDR2 SNEGSKA (reference sequence). This CDR3 has 12 residues. Trimming took 0 bases from V and 6 from J, leaving 9 bases between them.

V gene TRBV6-1 combines with J gene TRBJ1-1; no firm D call. Trimming took off 1 base at V and 0 bases at J, with 12 bases between the two ends. The CDR3 covers 16 residues. Looked up from germline, CDR1 is MNHNS and CDR2 is SASEGT. CDR3 DNA: TGTGCCAGCAGTGAAGGGCCGTGGGATCTGAACACTGAAGCTTTCTTT. This translates into CASSEGPWDLNTEAFF.

The V call is TRBV18, the J call TRBJ1-1; a possible D gene is TRBD1 (6 bases). The CDR3 covers 15 residues. V was clipped by 3 bases and J by 0 bases, with 11 bases between them. The germline V gene has CDR1 KGHSH and CDR2 LQKENI. CDR3 bases: TGTGCCAGCTCACCCCAGGACAGCCTGAACACTGAAGCTTTCTTT. Encoded protein: CASSPQDSLNTEAFF.

This clonotype was counted between two and nine times. The V and J genes are TRBV20-1 and TRBJ2-3; D is perhaps TRBD2 (5 bases). Germline loops: CDR1 DFQATT, CDR2 SNEGSKA (reference sequence). The CDR3 contains 15 residues. The V end was cut by 1 base, the J end by 2 bases, with 13 bases between. The CDR3 sequence is CSARALGPPTDTQYF. For the CDR3, the DNA is TGCAGTGCTAGAGCACTAGGCCCACCCACAGATACGCAGTATTTT.

The V gene is TRBV6-1, the J gene TRBJ2-5, with D tentatively TRBD2 (6 bases). Germline V gene data show CDR1 as MNHNS and CDR2 as SASEGT. The germline V and J ends were trimmed by 6 bases and 0 bases, with 11 bases remaining between them. CDR3 length equals 14 residues. This chain's CDR3 is CASRGLIYQETQYF. CDR3 nucleotide sequence: TGTGCCAGCAGAGGACTAATCTACCAAGAGACCCAGTACTTC.

At least ten counts were recorded for this clonotype. The chain has TRBV20-1 and TRBJ2-3, with D possibly TRBD1 on 6 matching bases. The germline gives CDR1 DFQATT, CDR2 SNEGSKA (reference sequence). The CDR3 length is 16 residues. Trimming pared 3 bases from V and 4 bases from J, leaving 20 bases between. The CDR3 DNA is TGCAGTGCTAGCCCCCTACAGGGCTCGGGATCAGATACGCAGTATTTT. Its translation is CSASPLQGSGSDTQYF.

The rearrangement uses TRBV7-8 and TRBJ2-7; TRBD2 agrees at 11 bases. CDR1 SGHVS and CDR2 FQNEAQ come from the germline V gene. This CDR3 is 16 amino acids long. V was pared by 8 bases and J by 4 bases, with 13 bases of the junction left unmatched. Written as DNA, the CDR3 is TGTGCCAGCGGCCCTGGGCTTAGCGGGGGGGTGTACGAGCAGTACGTC. The encoded protein is CASGPGLSGGVYEQYV.

The table lists this clonotype with many counts. The chain links TRBV7-3 to TRBJ2-3; 9 nucleotides match TRBD1. The CDR3 has 15 residues. The V gene end was trimmed by 4 bases and the J gene end by 5 bases; junction bases not matched to a gene: 7. Per the germline V gene, CDR1 is SGHTA and CDR2 is FQGTGA. Here the CDR3 reads CASSSGQGFVDTQYF. The DNA of the CDR3 is TGTGCCAGCAGCTCGGGACAGGGCTTCGTAGATACGCAGTATTTT.

This clonotype was seen more than once but under ten times. The chain uses TRBV7-9 and TRBJ1-2; no firm D call. V shed 4 bases and J shed 0 bases, with 15 bases lying between them. The CDR3 is made up of 16 amino acids. Germline V gene lookup returns CDR1 SEHNR and CDR2 FQNEAQ (reference sequence). The CDR3 is CASSSGELGTNYGYTF. CDR3 nucleotides: TGTGCCAGCAGCTCTGGAGAGCTAGGGACTAACTATGGCTACACCTTC. The full variable domain, in which reference TRBV7-9 and TRBJ1-2 provide the parts outside the CDR3, is DTGVSQNPRHKITKRGQNVTFRCDPISEHNRLYWYRQTLGQGPEFLTYFQNEAQLEKSRLLSDRFSAERPKGSFSTLEIQRTEQGDSAMYLCASSSGELGTNYGYTFGSGTRLTVV.

The V and J genes are TRBV7-2 and TRBJ2-3, with 8 bases fitting TRBD2. Per the germline V gene, CDR1 is SGHTA and CDR2 is FQGNSA. V shed 6 bases, J shed 0 bases, and the junction held 5 bases outside the gene matches. There are 15 residues in the CDR3. CDR3 amino acids: CASRFSGVSTDTQYF. CDR3 in DNA: TGTGCCAGCAGGTTTAGCGGGGTTAGCACAGATACGCAGTATTTT.

Many counts were recorded for this clonotype. V gene TRBV5-6 combines with J gene TRBJ2-1; D is ambiguous. The germline gives CDR1 SGHDT, CDR2 YYEEEE. The V end lost 4 bases, the J end lost 10 bases, and 9 bases lay between the germline ends. The CDR3 covers 11 residues. The CDR3: CASSKNREQFF. In nucleotides, the CDR3 is TGTGCCAGCAGCAAAAACAGAGAGCAGTTCTTC. Full variable domain (missing parts from reference TRBV5-6 and TRBJ2-1): DAGVTQSPTHLIKTRGQQVTLRCSPKSGHDTVSWYQQALGQGPQFIFQYYEEEERQRGNFPDRFSGHQFPNYSSELNVNALLLGDSALYLCASSKNREQFFGPGTRLTVL.

The chain joins TRBV9 to TRBJ2-3; D is unresolved. CDR3 size: 16 residues. V was pared by 3 bases and J by 1 base, with 15 bases between. Per the germline V gene, CDR1 is SGDLS and CDR2 is YYNGEE. Written as DNA, the CDR3 is TGTGCCAGCAGCGAAGACTCTTCCATCGGCACAGATACGCAGTATTTT. Residues: CASSEDSSIGTDTQYF.

This clonotype was seen a handful of times. The V gene is TRBV20-1, the J gene TRBJ2-1; TRBD2 agrees at 8 bases. CDR3 length: 15 amino acids. Germline V gives CDR1 DFQATT, CDR2 SNEGSKA (reference sequence). V was pared by 6 bases and J by 2 bases, with 9 bases of the junction left unmatched. The CDR3 sequence: CSAGQRGHTYNEQFF. The CDR3 nucleotides are TGCAGTGCGGGTCAGCGGGGGCATACCTACAATGAGCAGTTCTTC.

The J gene is TRBJ1-1, the V gene TRBV2; D might be TRBD1 (5 bases). Trimming shortened V by 7 bases and J by 7 bases, and 19 bases separated the two germline ends. This CDR3 has 14 amino acids. Germline V gives CDR1 SNHLY, CDR2 FYNNEI. CDR3 nucleotide sequence: TGTGCCAGCAATACTATGGCAGGGATTGATGAAGCTTTCTTT. Amino acid sequence: CASNTMAGIDEAFF.

This clonotype occurred many times. The chain joins TRBV7-9 to TRBJ2-1; no firm D call. Germline CDR1 and CDR2: SEHNR and FQNEAQ (reference sequence). V was pared by 3 bases and J by 0 bases, with 12 bases between. The CDR3 sequence is 16 residues long. DNA of the CDR3: TGTGCCAGCAGCTTTCAGGCCTACCCCTCCTACAATGAGCAGTTCTTC. This codes for CASSFQAYPSYNEQFF.

This chain joins TRBV5-6 and TRBJ2-1, with D hard to call. The germline V gene encodes CDR1 SGHDT and CDR2 YYEEEE. Trimming shortened V by 2 bases and J by 6 bases, and 9 bases separated the two germline ends. The CDR3 runs 13 residues. CDR3 loop: CASSFGRVNEQFF. Here the CDR3 DNA reads TGTGCCAGCAGCTTTGGACGGGTCAATGAGCAGTTCTTC.